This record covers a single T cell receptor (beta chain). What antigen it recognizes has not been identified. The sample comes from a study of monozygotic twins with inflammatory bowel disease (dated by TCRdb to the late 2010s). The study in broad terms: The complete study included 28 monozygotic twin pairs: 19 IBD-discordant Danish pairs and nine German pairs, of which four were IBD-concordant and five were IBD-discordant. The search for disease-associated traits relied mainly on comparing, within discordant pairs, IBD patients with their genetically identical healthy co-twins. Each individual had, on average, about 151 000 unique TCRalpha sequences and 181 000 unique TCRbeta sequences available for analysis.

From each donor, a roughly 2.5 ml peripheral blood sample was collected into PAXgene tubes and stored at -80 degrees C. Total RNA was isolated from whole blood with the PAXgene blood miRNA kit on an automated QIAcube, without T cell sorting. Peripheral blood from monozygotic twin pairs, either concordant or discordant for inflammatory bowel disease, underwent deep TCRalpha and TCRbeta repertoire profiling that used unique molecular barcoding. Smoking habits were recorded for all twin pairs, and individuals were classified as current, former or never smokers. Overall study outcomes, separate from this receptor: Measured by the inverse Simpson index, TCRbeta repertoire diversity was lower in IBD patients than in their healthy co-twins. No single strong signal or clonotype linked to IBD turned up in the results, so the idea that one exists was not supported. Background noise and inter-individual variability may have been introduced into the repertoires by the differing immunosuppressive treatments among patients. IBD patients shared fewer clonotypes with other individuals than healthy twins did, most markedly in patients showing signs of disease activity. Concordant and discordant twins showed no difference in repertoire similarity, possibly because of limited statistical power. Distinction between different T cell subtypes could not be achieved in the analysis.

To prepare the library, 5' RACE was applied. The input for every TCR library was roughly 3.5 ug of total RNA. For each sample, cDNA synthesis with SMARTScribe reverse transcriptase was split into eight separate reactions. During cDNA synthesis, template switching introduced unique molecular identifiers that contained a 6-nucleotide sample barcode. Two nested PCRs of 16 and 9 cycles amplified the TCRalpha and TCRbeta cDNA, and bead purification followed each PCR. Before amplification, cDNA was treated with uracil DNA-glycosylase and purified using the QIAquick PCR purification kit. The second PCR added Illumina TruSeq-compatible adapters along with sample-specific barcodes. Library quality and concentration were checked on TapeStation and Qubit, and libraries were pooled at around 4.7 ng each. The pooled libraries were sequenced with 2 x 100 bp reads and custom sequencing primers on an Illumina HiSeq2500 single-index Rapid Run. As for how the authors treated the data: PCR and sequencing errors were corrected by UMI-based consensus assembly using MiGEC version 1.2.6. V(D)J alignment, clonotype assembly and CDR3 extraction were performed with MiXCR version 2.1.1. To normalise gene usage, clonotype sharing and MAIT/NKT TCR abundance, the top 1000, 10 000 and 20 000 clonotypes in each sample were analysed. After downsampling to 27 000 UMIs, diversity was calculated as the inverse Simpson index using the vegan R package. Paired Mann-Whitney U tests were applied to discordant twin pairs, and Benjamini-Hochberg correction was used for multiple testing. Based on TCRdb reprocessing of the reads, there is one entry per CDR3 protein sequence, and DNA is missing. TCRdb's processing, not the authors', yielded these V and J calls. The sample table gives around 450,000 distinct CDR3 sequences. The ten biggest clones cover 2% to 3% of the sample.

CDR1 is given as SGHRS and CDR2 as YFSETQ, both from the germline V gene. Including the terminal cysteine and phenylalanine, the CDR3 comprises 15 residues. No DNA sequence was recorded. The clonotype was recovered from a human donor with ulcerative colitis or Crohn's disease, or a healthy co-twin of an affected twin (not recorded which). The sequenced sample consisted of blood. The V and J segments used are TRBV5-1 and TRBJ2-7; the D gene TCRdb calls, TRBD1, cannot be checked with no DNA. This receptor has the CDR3 CASSWAPGQGYEQYF.